These 10 T cell receptor beta chains originate from one sample sequenced in a study of neurological immune-mediated disorders. TCRdb re-called the 5' RACE reads with MiXCR, one entry per CDR3 protein. The sample records about 40,000 distinct CDR3 sequences, 13% to 15% being singletons. The sample comprised PBMCs. The receptors originated from a woman aged 45 to 65 with HTLV-1-associated myelopathy (HAM/TSP).

As to this clonotype: A much larger clone differs by one base, so this may be a read error. The chain is built from TRBV7-3 and TRBJ2-3; 14 nucleotides line up with TRBD2. Per germline, CDR1 SGHTA and CDR2 FQGTGA. V lost 5 bases and J lost 9; bases outside the gene matches: 7. The CDR3 extends over 15 amino acids. In nucleotides, the CDR3 is TGTGCCAGCAGCGAAGGGGGACTAGCGGGGGAGACGCAGTATTTT. Protein product: CASSEGGLAGETQYF.

This clonotype was seen repeatedly, ten times or more. V usage is TRBV5-1 and J usage is TRBJ1-5; D is undetermined. Deletions cut 2 bases from V and 4 bases from J, with 7 bases between. The CDR3 totals 13 residues. Germline CDR1 SGHRS, CDR2 YFSETQ. The CDR3 nucleotides are TGCGCCAGCAGCTTTACGGGGAATCAGCCCCAGCATTTT. This sequence encodes CASSFTGNQPQHF. The variable domain in full, completed from reference TRBV5-1 and TRBJ1-5, reads KAGVTQTPRYLIKTRGQQVTLSCSPISGHRSVSWYQQTPGQGLQFLFEYFSETQRNKGNFPGRFSGRQFSNSRSEMNVSTLELGDSALYLCASSFTGNQPQHFGDGTRLSIL.

This clonotype showed up many times. The chain uses TRBV12-3 or TRBV12-4 and TRBJ1-6; 8 nucleotides line up with TRBD1. The CDR3 has 15 residues. After removal of 5 bases from V and 7 bases from J, the junction contained 7 bases not matched to a gene. This CDR3 is CASSPRTGLNSPLHF. In nucleotides, the CDR3 is TGTGCCAGCAGTCCCCGGACAGGGCTAAATTCACCCCTCCACTTT.

This clonotype was seen many times. The J gene is TRBJ2-5, the V gene TRBV3-1, with 10 bases lining up with TRBD2. The V and J ends lost 7 bases and 2 bases, in that order; junction bases with no gene match: 4. The CDR3 runs 14 residues. Germline CDR1 LGHDT, CDR2 YNNKEL (reference sequence). CDR3 DNA sequence: TGTGCCAGCAAGTCAGCGGGGGGGCAAGAGACCCAGTACTTC. Encoded protein: CASKSAGGQETQYF.

In this sample, this clonotype turned up many times. This chain connects TRBV7-9 to TRBJ1-1, with a tentative D call TRBD1 (6 bases). The ends were cut back, 6 bases at V and 2 bases at J, with 10 bases in the middle. The CDR3 extends over 13 amino acids. Germline V lookup: CDR1 SEHNR, CDR2 FQNEAQ (reference sequence). CDR3 sequence reads: CASRYRVNTEAFF. The CDR3 DNA follows: TGTGCCAGCAGATACAGGGTAAACACTGAAGCTTTCTTT.

This clonotype has a handful of counts. The gene calls are TRBV19 and TRBJ1-2, with D hard to call. Trimming pared 7 bases from V and 5 bases from J, leaving 14 bases between. Germline V gene sequence: CDR1 LNHDA, CDR2 SQIVND (reference sequence). The CDR3 runs 13 residues. CDR3 in amino acids: CASNHNSPYGYTF. The CDR3 DNA reads as TGTGCCAGTAACCATAACAGCCCTTATGGCTACACCTTC.

This clonotype was recorded at least ten times. The chain is built from TRBV9 and TRBJ2-3, with TRBD2 as a possible D gene (7 bases). With 0 bases removed from V and 1 base from J, the gap between germline ends came to 12 bases. CDR3 length: 16 residues. The germline gives CDR1 SGDLS, CDR2 YYNGEE. In DNA, the CDR3 is TGTGCCAGCAGCGTAGGCGGGGGCGGGGGCACAGATACGCAGTATTTT. Its translation is CASSVGGGGGTDTQYF.

This clonotype was detected ten times or more. This chain uses TRBV6-1 with TRBJ2-3; D gene ambiguous. V shed 2 bases and J shed 8 bases, with 11 bases lying between them. Germline CDR1 MNHNS, CDR2 SASEGT. The CDR3 length is 13 residues. CDR3 region: CASSEPSRPTQYF. CDR3 sequence (DNA): TGTGCCAGCAGTGAACCGTCTCGACCTACGCAGTATTTT.

This clonotype was recorded many times. J is TRBJ1-5 and V is TRBV12-3 or TRBV12-4; TRBD1 matches at 7 bases. The CDR3 totals 15 residues. Losses at the gene ends were 8 bases for V and 7 bases for J; bases not matched to a gene: 14. CDR3 residues: CASGRQGDGAQPQHF. As DNA, the CDR3 is TGTGCCAGCGGCCGACAGGGCGACGGGGCCCAGCCCCAGCATTTT.

This clonotype was counted many times. The chain links TRBV20-1 to TRBJ2-3; D not certain. The germline V gene has CDR1 DFQATT and CDR2 SNEGSKA (reference sequence). V was trimmed by 5 bases and J by 0 bases, leaving 15 bases between them. The CDR3 loop spans 15 amino acids. Here the CDR3 reads CSASLRSTSTDTQYF. In DNA form, the CDR3 reads TGCAGTGCTTCCCTTCGGAGCACTAGCACAGATACGCAGTATTTT.